Listed below are T cell receptor beta chains from one sample, sequenced in a study of vaccination effects on CD4 cells after COVID-19. The repertoire was sequenced with immunoSEQ multiplex PCR; TCRdb's copy has only in-frame clones and lacks some. The data contain about 20,000 clones, approximately 70% of them singletons. No antigens are known for them. Sample: CD4+ T cells from PBMCs cultured with HCoV-NL63 spike peptides, taken before COVID-19 vaccination. The receptors derive from a human donor who received a COVID-19 vaccine. The CDR3 runs from the conserved cysteine through the conserved F or W. D genes are given only for firm matches. Size tells how often a clone was seen (once, few, many) or the class of an expanded clone, and some rows leave it out.

clone_size,v_call,d_call,j_call,cdr3_aa,cdr3_nt
.,TRBV6-5,.,TRBJ1-2,CASRVNTGANYGYTF,TGTGCCAGCAGAGTGAATACGGGAGCTAACTATGGCTACACCTTC
.,TRBV29-1,TRBD1,TRBJ2-7,CSVEDGQSRQGRNEQYF,TGCAGCGTTGAAGATGGTCAATCACGACAGGGGAGGAACGAGCAGTACTTC
.,TRBV9,.,TRBJ1-2,CASSVDTNYGYTF,TGTGCCAGCAGCGTAGACACTAACTATGGCTACACCTTC
.,TRBV2,.,TRBJ2-1,CASSERGGDNEQFF,TGTGCCAGCAGTGAAAGGGGGGGGGACAATGAGCAGTTCTTC
.,TRBV6-5,.,TRBJ1-2,CASRTPEYYGYTF,TGTGCCAGCAGGACCCCTGAATACTATGGCTACACCTTC
.,TRBV10-3,TRBD1,TRBJ2-1,CATWDSYNEQFF,TGTGCCACGTGGGACAGCTACAATGAGCAGTTCTTC
.,TRBV10-3,.,TRBJ1-1,CATVGEWNTEAFF,TGTGCCACCGTGGGGGAGTGGAACACTGAAGCTTTCTTT
few,TRBV6-6,.,TRBJ2-7,CASSSWGGYEQYF,TGTGCCAGCAGCTCATGGGGAGGCTACGAGCAGTACTTC
.,TRBV27,TRBD2,TRBJ2-4,CASSLGLAGGLNIQYF,TGTGCCAGCAGTTTAGGACTAGCGGGCGGTTTGAACATTCAGTACTTC
.,TRBV25-1,.,TRBJ1-1,CASSRLNTEAFF,TGTGCCAGCAGCAGACTGAACACTGAAGCTTTCTTT
.,TRBV6-1,.,TRBJ2-2,CASSDFGTANTGELFF,TGTGCCAGCAGTGACTTCGGAACAGCCAACACCGGGGAGCTGTTTTTT
.,TRBV5-1,.,TRBJ2-1,CASSFGTHDEQFF,TGCGCCAGCAGCTTCGGAACGCATGATGAGCAGTTCTTC
.,TRBV3-1/TRBV3-2,.,TRBJ2-5,CASSPGGGTLQETQYF,TGTGCCAGCAGCCCCGGTGGCGGGACACTTCAAGAGACCCAGTACTTC
.,TRBV10-1,.,TRBJ2-3,CASSESFAGDTQYF,TGCGCCAGCAGTGAGTCATTTGCGGGAGATACGCAGTATTTT
.,TRBV30,TRBD1,TRBJ2-2,CAWRRSGQGDTGELFF,TGTGCCTGGAGGAGGAGCGGACAGGGGGACACCGGGGAGCTGTTTTTT
once,TRBV6-5,.,TRBJ1-4,CASSTPGGGEKLFF,TGTGCCAGCAGTACGCCCGGTGGAGGGGAAAAACTGTTTTTT
few,TRBV5-4,TRBD1,TRBJ1-2,CASSLQGASYGYTF,TGTGCCAGCAGCTTACAGGGGGCGAGCTATGGCTACACCTTC
.,TRBV5-5,.,TRBJ1-1,CASSRQTLRNTEAFF,TGTGCCAGCAGCCGACAGACCCTAAGAAACACTGAAGCTTTCTTT
.,TRBV12-2,.,TRBJ2-7,CASRLVSTSGTSFCEQYF,TGTGCAAGTCGCTTAGTTTCGACTTCCGGGACTAGTTTTTGCGAGCAGTACTTC
few,TRBV12-5,.,TRBJ2-2,CASGLPPGGELFF,TGTGCTAGTGGTTTGCCCCCTGGCGGGGAGCTGTTTTTT
.,TRBV29-1,TRBD2,TRBJ2-5,CSVLSSGGRKTQYF,TGCAGCGTTCTTAGTAGCGGGGGACGGAAGACCCAGTACTTC
.,TRBV25-1,TRBD1,TRBJ1-1,CASSEGTGGVTEAFF,TGTGCCAGCAGTGAAGGGACAGGGGGCGTCACTGAAGCTTTCTTT
.,TRBV2,.,TRBJ1-1,CASSSDTNTEAFF,TGTGCCAGCAGTTCGGACACGAACACTGAAGCTTTCTTT
.,TRBV7-2,.,TRBJ2-5,CASSLLALQETQYF,TGTGCCAGCAGCTTGCTAGCTCTGCAAGAGACCCAGTACTTC
.,TRBV7-7,.,TRBJ2-5,CASTPRAGVPQETQYF,TGTGCCAGCACCCCACGGGCAGGGGTTCCCCAAGAGACCCAGTACTTC
.,TRBV10-3,.,TRBJ2-1,CAISEGYDPLTNNEQFF,TGTGCCATCAGCGAAGGGTATGACCCCCTCACTAACAATGAGCAGTTCTTC
medium-sized,TRBV5-1,.,TRBJ2-1,CASSPPIGQSADEQFF,TGCGCCAGCAGCCCCCCCATTGGCCAGTCCGCGGATGAGCAGTTCTTC
.,TRBV7-9,.,TRBJ2-1,CASSFARTNEQFF,TGTGCCAGCAGCTTCGCCAGGACCAATGAGCAGTTCTTC